Listed below are T cell receptor beta chains from one sample, sequenced in a study of cytomegalovirus exposure and HLA in healthy donors. Produced via immunoSEQ multiplex PCR; TCRdb's table is partial and in-frame only. In the table there are 65,000 to 85,000 clones, roughly 70% of which are singletons. Sequencing input: PBMCs. Receptor source: a man in his sixties in good health and CMV-seropositive. Both conserved end residues are part of each CDR3. The D gene is left open where the match is weak. Some rows have no size entry. The others give once, few or many, or a class for an expanded clone.

J	size	D	V	DNA	CDR3
TRBJ2-7	.	TRBD2	TRBV10-2	TGCGCCAGCCTTGAACTAGCGGGGACTTACGAGCAGTACTTC	CASLELAGTYEQYF
TRBJ2-3	.	TRBD2	TRBV19	TGTGCCAGTAATCCCCGAGCGGGAGGAGGGTTAGATACGCAGTATTTT	CASNPRAGGGLDTQYF
TRBJ1-5	.	.	TRBV7-9	TGTGCCAGCAGCGGTACAGGGAATCAGCCCCAGCATTTT	CASSGTGNQPQHF
TRBJ2-6	.	TRBD2	TRBV19	TGTGCCAGTATCAAGGGACTAGCGGGAGGCTATACGTCCTCTGGGGCCAACGTCCTGACTTTC	CASIKGLAGGYTSSGANVLTF
TRBJ1-2	.	.	TRBV7-9	TGTGCCAGCAGCTTACGTAGGGAGACACACGGGGGAGGCTACACCTTC	CASSLRRETHGGGYTF
TRBJ2-3	.	.	TRBV29-1	TGCAGCGCCCAACGGCAGGGGAACCCCACAGATACGCAGTATTTT	CSAQRQGNPTDTQYF
TRBJ2-3	medium-sized	TRBD2	TRBV15	TGTGCCACCAGCATAGCGGGAGAGAGCACAGATACGCAGTATTTT	CATSIAGESTDTQYF
TRBJ1-2	.	TRBD1	TRBV6-1	TGTGCCAGCAGGGGACAGGGTTTAAACTATGGCTACACCTTC	CASRGQGLNYGYTF
TRBJ2-5	.	.	TRBV5-5	TGTGCCAGCACCTTTAGGCGGGCGGAGGGGGAGACCCAGTACTTC	CASTFRRAEGETQYF
TRBJ2-7	.	.	TRBV21-1	TGTGCCAGCAGCGAAAGTGGACAGTACCGATACGAGCAGTACTTC	CASSESGQYRYEQYF
TRBJ2-5	few	.	TRBV5-6	TGTGCCAGCAGCTTGGACAGGCGAACCCAAGAGACCCAGTACTTC	CASSLDRRTQETQYF
TRBJ2-1	.	.	TRBV6-6	TGTGCCAGCAGTACCTTCCGGGATGAGCAGTTCTTC	CASSTFRDEQFF
TRBJ1-1	.	.	TRBV9	TGTGCCAGCAGCGCCACAGTGAACACTGAAGCTTTCTTT	CASSATVNTEAFF
TRBJ2-2	few	.	TRBV5-6	TGTGCCAGCAGCCCCCTGTCCGGGGAGCTGTTTTTT	CASSPLSGELFF
TRBJ2-3	few	TRBD1	TRBV19	TGTGCCAGTAGTGACAGGGGGCAAGATACGCAGTATTTT	CASSDRGQDTQYF
TRBJ2-2	.	.	TRBV6-5	TGTGCCAGCAGTTCCTACCGAGTCGGGGAGCTGTTTTTT	CASSSYRVGELFF
TRBJ2-2	once	TRBD2	TRBV2	TGTGCCAGCACTGGGACTAGCGGGAGGACCGGGGAGCTGTTTTTT	CASTGTSGRTGELFF
TRBJ1-3	.	.	TRBV10-3	TGTGCCATCAGTGAGTTGGTCCTCCGAACGGGAGGAAACACCATATATTTT	CAISELVLRTGGNTIYF
TRBJ2-7	.	.	TRBV9	TGTGCCAGCAGCGTAGGGGGGGGCCCCCTTAACGAGCAGTACTTC	CASSVGGGPLNEQYF
TRBJ2-5	.	.	TRBV5-6	TGTGCCAGCAGCTTGGGAGCGGAAGAGACCCAGTACTTC	CASSLGAEETQYF
TRBJ2-1	.	TRBD1	TRBV4-3	TGCGCCAGCAGCCAATCGGACAGGGGAAACAATGAGCAGTTCTTC	CASSQSDRGNNEQFF
TRBJ1-2	.	TRBD1	TRBV6-6	TGTGCCAGCAGTTACTGGGGGACAGGGTTTGGCTACACCTTC	CASSYWGTGFGYTF
TRBJ2-5	.	TRBD2	TRBV7-9	TGTTCCAGCAGCTTTTCAGAGCGGGGGGCCGCCGAGACCCAGTACTTC	CSSSFSERGAAETQYF
TRBJ2-7	once	TRBD1	TRBV6-1	TGTGCCAGCAGTGTCTCATTGACAGGGGGCGAGCAGTACTTC	CASSVSLTGGEQYF
TRBJ2-1	.	.	TRBV7-2	TGTGCCAGCAGCAGACGACTAGTTGACAATGAGCAGTTCTTC	CASSRRLVDNEQFF
TRBJ2-7	.	TRBD1	TRBV5-1	TGCGCCAGCACGGAACGAGGGACAGGGGTGTACGAGCAGTACTTC	CASTERGTGVYEQYF
TRBJ1-1	.	TRBD1	TRBV7-9	TGTGCCAGCAGTCCCGGGGACAGGGAATACACTGAAGCTTTCTTT	CASSPGDREYTEAFF
TRBJ2-2	.	.	TRBV5-1	TGCGCCAGCAGCTTGGATCTCGGGGAGCTGTTTTTT	CASSLDLGELFF
TRBJ1-5	.	.	TRBV19	TGTGCCAGTAGTCGTGACAGGCAGAATCAGCCCCAGCATTTT	CASSRDRQNQPQHF
TRBJ1-3	.	.	TRBV19	TGTGCCAGTACGGAGGGGTCGAGCTCTGGAAACACCATATATTTT	CASTEGSSSGNTIYF
TRBJ2-1	.	TRBD1	TRBV19	TGTGCCAGTAGTATATCGGGACAGAACAATGAGCAGTTCTTC	CASSISGQNNEQFF
TRBJ1-5	.	.	TRBV7-2	TGTGCCAGCAGCCCCGCTGGGGCCTATAGCAATCAGCCCCAGCATTTT	CASSPAGAYSNQPQHF
TRBJ2-5	.	TRBD2	TRBV9	TGTGCCAGCAGCGAATCCCCGGGAGGGCTAACCCTGTACCAAGAGACCCAGTACTTC	CASSESPGGLTLYQETQYF
TRBJ1-4	once	TRBD1	TRBV6-1	TGTGCCAGCAGTACCATACAGGGGGCACAAAAAAAACTGTTTTTT	CASSTIQGAQKKLFF
TRBJ2-5	.	.	TRBV11-1	TGTGCCAGCAGCCTACAGGGTGTGGAGACCCAGTACTTC	CASSLQGVETQYF
TRBJ1-4	.	.	TRBV28	TGTGCCAGCAAACGACAGGTTAATGAAAAACTGTTTTTT	CASKRQVNEKLFF
TRBJ2-5	.	TRBD2	TRBV2	TGTGCCGGCCGACTAGCGGGGGCCCAAGAGACCCAGTACTTC	CAGRLAGAQETQYF
TRBJ1-1	.	TRBD1	TRBV5-8	TGTGCCAGCAGCTTGAGTTTGGGACAGGGTGAAGCTTTCTTT	CASSLSLGQGEAFF
TRBJ2-1	few	TRBD1	TRBV5-4	TGTGCCAGCAGTACCGGGACAGCCTCCTACAATGAGCAGTTCTTC	CASSTGTASYNEQFF
TRBJ1-3	.	TRBD1	TRBV5-4	TGTGCCAGCAGCTTCTCAGGGGGCTTGGGAAACACCATATATTTT	CASSFSGGLGNTIYF
TRBJ1-4	.	TRBD1	TRBV6-1	TGTGCCAGCATACACAGGGGGCTAAACGAAAAACTGTTTTTT	CASIHRGLNEKLFF
TRBJ2-7	.	.	TRBV29-1	TGCAGCCTTGGCGGTCCCAGGGAACCTTACGAGCAGTACTTT	CSLGGPREPYEQYF
TRBJ2-1	.	TRBD2	TRBV29-1	TGCAGCGTTGAGGTCCGGGTCAGCGGGGCGGCGAATGAGCAGTTCTTC	CSVEVRVSGAANEQFF
TRBJ2-7	.	.	TRBV11-2	TGTGCCAGCAGCTCAGGGTCCTACGAGCAGTACTTC	CASSSGSYEQYF
TRBJ2-5	once	.	TRBV6-5	TGTGCCAGCAGTCTCAGGGTTCAAGAGACCCAGTACTTC	CASSLRVQETQYF
TRBJ2-2	.	.	TRBV6-1	TGTGCCAGCCTCAGGGGTCCTTCGAACACCGGGGAGCTGTTTTTT	CASLRGPSNTGELFF
TRBJ1-1	.	TRBD1	TRBV28	TGTGCCAGCAGTATCTCCCAGGGGGCCACTGAAGCTTTCTTT	CASSISQGATEAFF
TRBJ2-7	.	TRBD2	TRBV7-2	TGTGCCAGCAGCTTTAGCGGGGGCGACTACGAGCAGTACTTC	CASSFSGGDYEQYF
TRBJ2-3	.	TRBD2	TRBV10-2	TGCGCCAGCAGTCCTATAGCGGGGGGCCGGGGTATGACAGATACGCAGTATTTT	CASSPIAGGRGMTDTQYF
TRBJ1-1	.	.	TRBV30	TGTGCCTGGAGCCTGGACAGGAACACTGAAGCTTTCTTT	CAWSLDRNTEAFF
TRBJ2-2	few	TRBD2	TRBV7-8	TGTGCCAGCAGCTTAGCTAGCGGGAGGGATCACGGGGAGCTGTTTTTT	CASSLASGRDHGELFF
TRBJ1-4	.	TRBD1	TRBV11-3	TGTGCCAGCTATTGGGGGACAGGGGACTCAACTAATGAAAAACTGTTTTTT	CASYWGTGDSTNEKLFF
TRBJ1-2	.	.	TRBV6-5	TGTGCCAGCAGTTATGGTAGGGCAGGGGACCCCTATGGCTACACCTTC	CASSYGRAGDPYGYTF
TRBJ2-2	few	.	TRBV15	TGTGCCACCAGCAGAGAACGCTTTGGAGCAGGGGGAGGCGGGGAGCTGTTTTTT	CATSRERFGAGGGGELFF
TRBJ1-2	.	TRBD1	TRBV4-1	TGCGCCAGCAGCCAACAGACAGGGGGTTCCGGCTACACCTTC	CASSQQTGGSGYTF
TRBJ1-1	.	.	TRBV30	TGTGCCTGGAGTCGCCTGGGACTTGAAGCTTTCTTT	CAWSRLGLEAFF
TRBJ2-1	.	TRBD1	TRBV30	TGTGCCTGGAGTGGAGGGGACAGGGTTCTGATTAGCTCCTACAATGAGCAGTTCTTC	CAWSGGDRVLISSYNEQFF
TRBJ2-7	.	.	TRBV19	TGTGCCAGTAGTATAGGAACCGGGGGAGTCTACGAGCAGTACTTC	CASSIGTGGVYEQYF
TRBJ2-7	.	TRBD2	TRBV7-8	TGTGCCAGCAGCTTAGATGGGACTAGCGGCTACGAGCAGTACTTC	CASSLDGTSGYEQYF
TRBJ2-1	.	.	TRBV12-5	TGTGCTAGTACGGCGGGTTACCCCGGTGACAATGAGCAGTTCTTC	CASTAGYPGDNEQFF